This section outlines one T cell receptor beta chain sequence together with its context. Its target is unknown. The V gene's germline CDR1 is MNHNS and CDR2 SASEGT. The CDR3 runs to 13 residues. Between the trimmed V and J ends, which lost 6 bases and 7 bases, there was a span of 13 bases. Unique molecular identifiers were built into the TCR beta cDNA libraries. Via MiXCR, TCRdb re-called the PCR reads, giving one row per CDR3 protein. The sample consists of approximately 260,000 distinct CDR3 sequences, 36% of them appearing once. These data belong to a study of post-analysis software for immune sequencing data. Study details: Relapsing-remitting, secondary progressive and progressive-relapsing multiple sclerosis courses were included.

General study findings and limits: Batch-mates among the samples co-clustered strongly by F measure. Higher frequency in patients than in controls was seen for roughly five TRBV segments, with TRBV5-6, TRBV5-1 and TRBV20-1 among them.

The chain is built from TRBV6-1 and TRBJ1-5; D not resolved. The specimen was blood. The source of this sequence is a girl under 18 with multiple sclerosis. CDR3 amino acids: CASRVNTIQPQHF. CDR3 in DNA: TGTGCCAGCAGAGTAAACACTATCCAGCCCCAGCATTTT.